This TCR beta chain derives from a study of control samples from healthy donors and cancer patients. The repertoire was sequenced with immunoSEQ multiplex PCR; TCRdb's copy has only in-frame clones and lacks some. The sample records 130,000 or so clones, roughly nine tenths being singletons. V trimming: 3 bases; J trimming: 7 bases; junction bases outside the gene matches: 14. CDR3 length: 17 amino acids. CDR1 and CDR2 from the germline V gene are SEHNR and FQNEAQ (reference sequence). The TCR sequence derives from a man over 45 in good health. What was sequenced was blood. This rearrangement joins TRBV7-9 to TRBJ1-4, with 7 bases matching TRBD1. DNA of the CDR3: TGTGCCAGCAGCTTCCTCTTCACAGGGGATCCCAGTGAAAAACTGTTTTTT. Translated: CASSFLFTGDPSEKLFF.